This entry lists 21 T cell receptor beta chains sequenced from one sample in a study of T cells in women clearing cervical HPV infection. The repertoire was sequenced with immunoSEQ multiplex PCR; TCRdb's copy has only in-frame clones and lacks some. The listing contains under 50,000 clones. The sample taken for sequencing was blood buffy coat. The receptors here all came from a woman aged 18-70 years with a cervical HPV16 infection that either progressed to CIN3+ or cleared (not recorded which).

Comments on this clone: The CDR3 end lies 3 residues beyond the end of the read and is filled in from the germline J gene. The rearrangement uses TRBV11-2 and TRBJ2-5; D not resolved. CDR1 and CDR2 from the germline V gene are SGHAT and FQNNGV. There are 11 residues in the CDR3. V lost 3 bases, J lost 5 bases, and 4 bases lay in between. The CDR3 DNA, read in part, is TGTGCCAGCAGCTTCGGGGAGACC. Amino acid sequence: CASSFGET. The whole CDR3 sequence reads CASSFGETQYF.

A word on this clone: The read halts 3 residues ahead of the CDR3 end, with the missing end drawn from the germline J gene. The V gene is TRBV7-9, the J gene TRBJ1-3; D is uncertain. This CDR3 spans 12 amino acids. Trimming removed 9 bases at V and 4 bases at J, with 10 bases between. Germline CDR1 and CDR2: SEHNR and FQNEAQ (reference sequence). CDR3 bases read: TGTGCCAGTCCTCTAGACGGAAACACC. Protein product: CASPLDGNT. The CDR3 in full is CASPLDGNTIYF.

As concerns this clone: The DNA ends 3 residues before the CDR3 does, and the rest of the CDR3 is filled in from the germline J gene. The rearrangement uses TRBV5-1 and TRBJ1-1; no clear D gene. Germline assignment: CDR1 SGHRS and CDR2 YFSETQ. V was trimmed by 1 base and J by 2 bases, leaving 6 bases between them. The CDR3 totals 13 residues. The CDR3 loop reads CASSLLDNTEAFF. The CDR3 DNA, read in part, is TGCGCCAGCAGCTTGCTAGACAACACTGAA.

Turning to this clone: Sequencing ends 3 residues short of the CDR3 end; the germline J gene provides the rest. This chain joins TRBV20-1 and TRBJ2-1, with D possibly matching TRBD1 (5 bases). V shed 6 bases and J shed 5 bases, with 14 bases lying between them. This CDR3 is built from 13 residues. Germline CDR1 DFQATT, CDR2 SNEGSKA (reference sequence). The sequenced part of the CDR3 DNA is TGCAGTGCCCCTCTGGGGCAACACAATGAG. It codes for CSAPLGQHNE. The full CDR3 reads CSAPLGQHNEQFF.

On this clone itself: The read terminates 3 residues before the CDR3 end, so the remaining end is supplied by the germline J gene. The J gene is TRBJ2-3, the V gene TRBV7-9; 9 bases map to TRBD1. CDR1 is SEHNR and CDR2 is FQNEAQ in the germline V gene (reference sequence). The CDR3 runs to 14 residues. Partial CDR3 DNA: TGTGCCAGCAGCCCTACAGGGGGCGCGGAGCCG. Residues: CASSPTGGAEP. The full CDR3 reads CASSPTGGAEPQYF.

CDR3 sequence reads: CSAPTGLLVAQYF. The covered CDR3 bases are TGCAGTGCGCCTACGGGACTTCTAGTTGCG. The V gene is TRBV20-1, the J gene TRBJ2-3; TRBD2 is a possible D gene (6 bases). The CDR3 is cut off 3 residues early in the read; its end comes from the germline J gene. The CDR3 sequence is 13 residues long. CDR1 and CDR2 from the germline V gene are DFQATT and SNEGSKA (reference sequence).

Notes on this clone: The read terminates 3 residues ahead of where the CDR3 ends, so the germline J gene completes it. This sequence joins TRBV5-1 and TRBJ2-5; D ambiguous. This CDR3 is 14 amino acids long. Trimming removed 2 bases at V and 2 bases at J, with 10 bases between. The germline CDR1 and CDR2 sequences are SGHRS and YFSETQ. CDR3 amino acids: CASSFGPLQETQYF. The sequenced CDR3 bases are TGCGCCAGCAGCTTCGGTCCGTTGCAAGAGACC.

Notes on this clone: The CDR3 is cut off 3 residues early in the read; its end comes from the germline J gene. V usage is TRBV5-1 and J usage is TRBJ1-1, with D possibly being TRBD1 (6 bases). The CDR3 consists of 13 residues. Germline V gene lookup returns CDR1 SGHRS and CDR2 YFSETQ. The V end lost 4 bases, the J end lost 2 bases, and 9 bases lay between the germline ends. The covered CDR3 bases are TGCGCCAGCAGCAAGGACAGAAACACTGAA. Encoded protein: CASSKDRNTE. The CDR3 as a whole reads CASSKDRNTEAFF.

With respect to this clone: The observed sequence ends 3 residues before the CDR3 terminus, with the missing tail filled in from the germline J gene. The chain recombines TRBV20-1 with TRBJ1-6; D may be TRBD1 (5 bases). The germline gives CDR1 DFQATT, CDR2 SNEGSKA (reference sequence). This CDR3 region has 14 residues. V lost 7 bases, J lost 5 bases, and 15 bases lay in between. Here the CDR3 reads CSGRGGGNNSPLHF. The sequenced part of the CDR3 DNA is TGCAGTGGTCGTGGGGGGGGAAATAATTCACCC.

Comment on this clone: The sequenced fragment ends 3 residues before the CDR3 boundary, so the rest is inferred from the germline J gene. This same CDR3 is encoded by further DNA sequences in the sample. The gene calls are TRBV29-1 and TRBJ2-2, with TRBD1 matching 10 bases. This CDR3 spans 15 amino acids. With 4 bases clipped from V and 5 bases from J, the junction kept 7 bases outside the gene matches. Germline V gene lookup returns CDR1 SQVTM and CDR2 ANQGSEA. CDR3: CSVGGQGVGTGELFF. The sequenced CDR3 bases are TGCAGCGTTGGCGGACAGGGGGTCGGAACCGGGGAG.

Details on this clone: Sequencing ends 3 residues short of the CDR3 end; the germline J gene provides the rest. The chain joins TRBV7-2 to TRBJ1-2; D is perhaps TRBD1 (6 bases). V lost 0 bases and J 4 bases, leaving 12 bases between the germline ends. From germline, CDR1 is SGHTA and CDR2 FQGNSA. This CDR3 has 15 amino acids. Incomplete CDR3 DNA: TGTGCCAGCAGCTTAGCGTCGGGACAAATCTATGGC. Translated, it gives CASSLASGQIYG. From start to end, the CDR3 is CASSLASGQIYGYTF.

Comment on this clone: Coverage ceases 3 residues before the CDR3 finishes, and the germline J gene fills in the end. The rearrangement uses TRBV6-1 and TRBJ1-2; D is perhaps TRBD1 (6 bases). Per germline, CDR1 MNHNS and CDR2 SASEGT. CDR3 length: 13 amino acids. The CDR3 DNA, read in part, is TGTGCCAGCAGTGAGTCCGGGACATGGACC. This sequence encodes CASSESGTWT. The whole CDR3 sequence reads CASSESGTWTYTF.

A remark on this clone: The DNA ends 3 residues before the CDR3 does, and the rest of the CDR3 is filled in from the germline J gene. The gene calls are TRBV7-2 and TRBJ1-4; 11 bases are a match to TRBD1. The length of the CDR3 is 15 residues. CDR1 SGHTA and CDR2 FQGNSA come from the germline V gene. V lost 5 bases, J lost 5 bases, and 4 bases stayed unmatched. Partial CDR3 DNA: TGTGCCAGCAGCGCCCGGGACAGGGGGAATGAAAAA. Translated: CASSARDRGNEK. The entire CDR3 reads CASSARDRGNEKLFF.

On this clone itself: The CDR3 end lies 3 residues beyond the end of the read and is filled in from the germline J gene. The chain combines TRBV30 with TRBJ2-2; TRBD1 matches at 10 bases. The CDR3 length is 15 residues. Germline V CDR1 and CDR2: GTSNPN, SVGIG (reference sequence). CDR3 bases read: TGTGCCTGGCGACAGGGGGCGGTAACTAATGAAAAG. Protein: CAWRQGAVTNEK. The CDR3 in its entirety is CAWRQGAVTNEKLFF.

For this clone: The missing CDR3 end, 3 residues past where the read stops, is filled in from the germline J gene. The chain recombines TRBV2 with TRBJ2-5; D is perhaps TRBD2 (8 bases). The germline gives CDR1 SNHLY, CDR2 FYNNEI. The CDR3 is 16 amino acids. The CDR3 spells CASSRGSGSGTDTQYF. CDR3 DNA, as far as it was read: TGTGCCAGCAGTCGGGGGAGCGGGAGCGGGACAGATACC.

Comment on this clone: The CDR3 end lies 3 residues beyond the end of the read and is filled in from the germline J gene. This rearrangement joins TRBV20-1 to TRBJ2-7; 10 bases map to TRBD2. Losses at the gene ends were 3 bases for V and 5 bases for J; bases not matched to a gene: 7. The CDR3 totals 14 residues. CDR1 DFQATT and CDR2 SNEGSKA come from the germline V gene (reference sequence). The CDR3 DNA, read in part, is TGCAGTGCTAGTAAGGCTAGCGGGGGAAACGAG. Its translation is CSASKASGGNE. The whole CDR3 sequence reads CSASKASGGNEQYF.

With respect to this clone: From the germline J gene comes the end of the CDR3, since the read stops 3 residues before it. The chain has TRBV13 and TRBJ1-1; D is unresolved. V was trimmed by 0 bases and J by 6 bases, leaving 8 bases between them. Germline loops: CDR1 PRHDT, CDR2 FYEKMQ (reference sequence). This CDR3 has 13 residues. The CDR3 is CASSLGRWAEAFF. The covered CDR3 bases are TGTGCCAGCAGCTTAGGGCGGTGGGCTGAA.

As concerns this clone: The read falls 3 residues short of the CDR3 end, and the missing part is taken from the germline J gene. The chain carries TRBV5-5 and TRBJ1-2, with D hard to call. This CDR3 comprises 15 residues. Trimming removed 2 bases from V and 1 base from J, with 12 bases in between. The germline V gene has CDR1 SGHKS and CDR2 YYEKEE (reference sequence). CDR3 in amino acids: CASSFNFPLNYGYTF. The CDR3 DNA, read in part, is TGTGCCAGCAGCTTTAACTTTCCCCTTAACTATGGC.

Concerning this clone: The missing CDR3 end, 3 residues past where the read stops, is filled in from the germline J gene. The V gene is TRBV20-1, the J gene TRBJ1-6; TRBD1 agrees at 12 bases. The CDR3 sequence is 15 residues long. V lost 1 base, J lost 12 bases, and 7 bases stayed unmatched. Germline CDR1 DFQATT, CDR2 SNEGSKA (reference sequence). CDR3 bases read: TGCAGTGCTAGAGTGGGGACAGGGGGCGAATTACCC. Protein sequence: CSARVGTGGELP. The full CDR3 protein is CSARVGTGGELPLHF.

As regards this clone: Sequencing ends 3 residues short of the CDR3 end; the germline J gene provides the rest. The chain employs TRBV2 and TRBJ1-4, with 7 bases matching TRBD1. The germline gives CDR1 SNHLY, CDR2 FYNNEI. The length of the CDR3 is 13 residues. The CDR3 reads CASKGTVELPLFF. CDR3 DNA (partial): TGTGCCAGCAAGGGGACAGTTGAATTACCA.

For this clone: The missing CDR3 end, 3 residues past where the read stops, is filled in from the germline J gene. The chain carries TRBV11-2 and TRBJ2-1, with 10 bases identical to TRBD1. V lost 4 bases and J lost 9; bases outside the gene matches: 3. The V gene's germline CDR1 is SGHAT and CDR2 FQNNGV. CDR3 length: 13 amino acids. This CDR3 is CASSSDRGREQFF. CDR3 DNA, as far as it was read: TGTGCCAGCAGCTCTGACAGGGGGCGTGAG. The whole variable domain, remainder taken from reference TRBV11-2 and TRBJ2-1, is EAGVAQSPRYKIIEKRQSVAFWCNPISGHATLYWYQQILGQGPKLLIQFQNNGVVDDSQLPKDRFSAERLKGVDSTLKIQPAKLEDSAVYLCASSSDRGREQFFGPGTRLTVL.